Listed below are T cell receptor beta chains from one sample, sequenced in a study of blood T cells in healthy people across ages. One entry per CDR3 protein results from TCRdb running MiXCR on the 5' RACE reads. The table lists more than 650,000 distinct CDR3 sequences, about a fifth of them singletons. The source material was blood. These receptors were obtained from an older man in good health. CDR3s include the opening cysteine and the closing phenylalanine or tryptophan. The order of the fields is J gene, D gene, V gene, CDR3 protein. A D gene is named only where the DNA matches it firmly.

J gene: TRBJ1-1; D gene: NA; V gene: TRBV6-2/TRBV6-3; CDR3 protein: CASSYHPGGAWTEAFF
J gene: NA; D gene: TRBD2; V gene: TRBV28; CDR3 protein: CASSYGASGDNEQFF
J gene: TRBJ2-1; D gene: TRBD2; V gene: TRBV29-1; CDR3 protein: CSATTSGSGYEQFF
J gene: TRBJ1-1; D gene: TRBD1; V gene: TRBV5-1; CDR3 protein: CASSSRQGATEAFF
J gene: TRBJ1-4; D gene: NA; V gene: TRBV29-1; CDR3 protein: CSVGGVSEKLFF
J gene: TRBJ1-1; D gene: NA; V gene: TRBV6-1; CDR3 protein: CASSEALQGKAFF
J gene: NA; D gene: TRBD2; V gene: TRBV5-5; CDR3 protein: CASSLEPAGRYEQFF
J gene: TRBJ1-1; D gene: NA; V gene: TRBV20-1; CDR3 protein: CSARVSQGPGNTEAFF
J gene: TRBJ1-2; D gene: NA; V gene: TRBV5-1; CDR3 protein: CASSLELTGYTF
J gene: TRBJ1-4; D gene: NA; V gene: TRBV6-2/TRBV6-3; CDR3 protein: CASSYGGARVEKLFF
J gene: TRBJ1-3; D gene: NA; V gene: TRBV5-1; CDR3 protein: CASSWGGRNSGNTIYF
J gene: TRBJ1-3; D gene: NA; V gene: TRBV29-1; CDR3 protein: CSVRVSGNTIYF